This T cell receptor beta chain stems from a study of cytomegalovirus exposure and HLA in healthy donors. The PCR used 60 Vbeta and 13 Jbeta primers. Assay: immunoSEQ multiplex PCR; the TCRdb copy retains only in-frame clones and omits some. This sample contains around 45,000 clones. The CDR3 is 15 amino acids. Germline V gene sequence: CDR1 SNHLY, CDR2 FYNNEI. V was trimmed by 7 bases and J by 2 bases, leaving 17 bases between them. Sequenced sample: PBMCs. The clonotype was recovered from a woman under 40 in good health and CMV-seronegative. The V and J genes are TRBV2 and TRBJ2-5, with a possible D match to TRBD2 (6 bases). CDR3 amino acids: CASNPWGLLQETQYF. The CDR3 region has the DNA TGTGCCAGCAACCCCTGGGGACTTCTACAAGAGACCCAGTACTTC.